The next 4 T cell receptor beta chains were all read from a single sample in a study of T cell responses to AZD1222 COVID-19 vaccine. Assay used: immunoSEQ multiplex PCR; TCRdb lists only in-frame clones, some missing. Of 20,000 to 25,000 clones listed, roughly 82% are singletons. The material sequenced was peripheral blood, taken on day 0 of AZD1222 vaccination. The receptors shown here come from an adult in good health.

The J gene is TRBJ2-5, the V gene TRBV15; unclear D gene. V was trimmed by 0 bases and J by 0 bases, leaving 17 bases between them. There are 18 residues in the CDR3. In germline, CDR1 is LNHNV, CDR2 YYDKDF (reference sequence). The CDR3 reads CATSRDFLGSWNQETQYF. In nucleotides, the CDR3 is TGTGCCACCAGCAGAGATTTCCTAGGGTCGTGGAACCAAGAGACCCAGTACTTC.

The CDR3 DNA reads as TGTGCCAGTCGGGGACAGGCCCTTATTTCCACTGAAGCTTTCTTT. Amino acid sequence: CASRGQALISTEAFF. The chain links TRBV19 to TRBJ1-1, with 8 bases fitting TRBD1. This CDR3 has 15 amino acids. With V trimmed by 8 bases and J by 4 bases, 12 bases remained unmatched. Germline V gene lookup returns CDR1 LNHDA and CDR2 SQIVND (reference sequence).

The V gene is TRBV7-9, the J gene TRBJ2-2; the D is unclear. Per the germline V gene, CDR1 is SEHNR and CDR2 is FQNEAQ (reference sequence). The CDR3 has 13 amino acids. The germline V and J ends were trimmed by 3 bases and 6 bases, with 8 bases remaining between them. Written as DNA, the CDR3 is TGTGCCAGCAGCTTGGCCTCTGCCGGGGAGCTGTTTTTT. Translating it yields CASSLASAGELFF.

This clone is a singleton in its sample. The V and J genes are TRBV12-5 and TRBJ2-3; D unresolved. The germline gives CDR1 LGHNT, CDR2 FRNRAP. Between the trimmed V and J ends, which lost 8 bases and 5 bases, there was a span of 8 bases. This CDR3 is built from 11 residues. As DNA, the CDR3 is TGTGCTAGTTCTTCGTTAGATACGCAGTATTTT. Protein sequence: CASSSLDTQYF.